This TCR beta chain was recorded in a study of T cell responses to AZD1222 COVID-19 vaccine. The wider study: Second-dose schedules of about 4 or about 12 weeks were combined. Study-level points and caveats: Baseline seropositivity occurred in only a handful of AZD1222 recipients. Reports indicate that nearly half of spike-specific TCRs are directed at unmutated variant regions.

This table comes from immunoSEQ multiplex PCR, and its TCRdb copy is limited to in-frame clones, with some not included. The sample yields about 190,000 clones, under 95% seen once. V was pared by 4 bases and J by 2 bases, with 17 bases between. The CDR3 contains 16 residues. Germline assignment: CDR1 SGHVS and CDR2 FNYEAQ. Regarding this clone: Its antigen remains unidentified.

The receptor was derived from an adult in good health. Source: peripheral blood, taken on day 0 of AZD1222 vaccination. The chain carries TRBV7-6 and TRBJ2-5; D possibly matches TRBD1 or TRBD2 (7 bases each). CDR3 sequence: CASSSSTGRGQETQYF. CDR3 in DNA: TGTGCCAGCAGCTCCTCGACAGGGCGGGGGCAAGAGACCCAGTACTTC.